The rows below give T cell receptor beta chains drawn from one sample of a study of control samples from healthy donors and cancer patients. TCRdb's copy holds only in-frame clones and misses some; the assay was immunoSEQ multiplex PCR. The table lists 130,000 or so clones, roughly 91% of them singletons. Input material: blood. The receptors originated from a middle-aged man in good health. Both conserved end residues are part of each CDR3. A D gene is named only where the DNA matches it firmly. Clone sizes are given selectively: once, few, many, or a class where the clone is expanded.

>NA|TRBJ2-7|TRBV29-1|TRBD2
CSVRDSGGSSYEQYF
TGCAGCGTTCGGGATAGCGGGGGATCCTCCTACGAGCAGTACTTC
>NA|TRBJ2-5|TRBV7-9|TRBD1
CASSLEGTAFFQETQYF
TGTGCCAGCAGCTTAGAAGGGACAGCCTTTTTCCAAGAGACCCAGTACTTC
>NA|TRBJ2-3|TRBV7-3|TRBD2
CASSSRDLAGGRDTQYF
TGTGCCAGCAGCTCGCGGGACCTAGCGGGGGGTCGGGATACGCAGTATTTT
>NA|TRBJ1-3|TRBV5-6|TRBD1
CASSLVAGGGNTIYF
TGTGCCAGCAGCTTGGTTGCAGGGGGAGGAAACACCATATATTTT
>NA|TRBJ2-7|TRBV10-3|NA
CAISEGYEQYF
TGTGCCATCAGTGAGGGGTACGAGCAGTACTTC
>few|TRBJ2-7|TRBV7-9|NA
CASSQSAYEQYF
TGTGCCAGCAGCCAATCTGCCTACGAGCAGTACTTC
>NA|TRBJ1-2|TRBV6-6|NA
CASSPRTETYGYTF
TGTGCCAGCAGTCCCCGGACAGAAACTTATGGCTACACCTTC
>NA|TRBJ1-2|TRBV5-6|TRBD1
CASSRGQGRYGYTF
TGTGCCAGCAGCCGTGGACAGGGCCGCTATGGCTACACCTTC
>NA|TRBJ1-2|TRBV15|NA
CATRGLTYGYTF
TGTGCCACCAGGGGACTTACCTATGGCTACACCTTC
>NA|TRBJ1-1|TRBV4-3|NA
CASSQVGVQTEAFF
TGCGCCAGCAGCCAAGTAGGTGTACAGACTGAAGCTTTCTTT
>few|TRBJ2-1|TRBV4-3|NA
CASSQDVSGPGVGGYNEQFF
TGCGCCAGCAGCCAAGATGTTTCAGGGCCGGGGGTGGGTGGCTACAATGAGCAGTTCTTC
>NA|TRBJ2-5|TRBV29-1|NA
CSVVGPRETQYF
TGCAGCGTTGTGGGACCCAGAGAGACCCAGTACTTC
>NA|TRBJ2-7|TRBV27|NA
CASSSGSSYEQYF
TGTGCCAGCAGTTCCGGGAGCTCCTACGAGCAGTACTTC
>few|TRBJ1-2|TRBV27|NA
CASSAGPYNYGYTF
TGTGCCAGCAGCGCGGGGCCATATAACTATGGCTACACCTTC
>NA|TRBJ2-3|TRBV11-3|NA
CASRQAPDTQYF
TGTGCCAGCAGGCAGGCCCCCGATACGCAGTATTTT
>NA|TRBJ1-1|TRBV5-1|NA
CASSLVDGGVGEAFF
TGCGCCAGCAGCTTGGTAGACGGGGGCGTGGGTGAAGCTTTCTTT
>NA|TRBJ1-5|TRBV23-1|TRBD1
CASSPDREVSLNQPQHF
TGCGCCAGCAGTCCGGACAGGGAGGTTAGTTTAAATCAGCCCCAGCATTTT
>NA|TRBJ2-7|TRBV24-1|NA
CATSDPGRDKYEQYF
TGTGCCACCAGTGACCCAGGGAGGGACAAATACGAGCAGTACTTC
>NA|TRBJ1-1|TRBV29-1|TRBD1
CSAQGGNTEAFF
TGCAGCGCCCAGGGGGGAAACACTGAAGCTTTCTTT
>NA|TRBJ2-5|TRBV7-3|NA
CASSATGGVRETQYF
TGTGCCAGCAGCGCGACCGGCGGGGTTAGGGAGACCCAGTACTTC
>NA|TRBJ2-2|TRBV4-3|NA
CASSQALGTQTGELFF
TGCGCCAGCAGCCAGGCCTTGGGGACCCAGACCGGGGAGCTGTTTTTT
>few|TRBJ2-7|TRBV12-3/TRBV12-4|NA
CASSYQPYEQYF
TGTGCCAGCAGTTACCAACCCTACGAGCAGTACTTC
>NA|TRBJ1-5|TRBV24-1|NA
CATSDSGGGQRLNQPQHF
TGTGCCACCAGTGATTCGGGGGGAGGGCAAAGGCTCAATCAGCCCCAGCATTTT
>NA|TRBJ1-4|TRBV2|NA
CARSGVGNEKLFF
TGTGCCAGATCTGGGGTAGGAAATGAAAAACTGTTTTTT
>NA|TRBJ2-3|TRBV6-4|NA
CASSVQGSTDTQYF
TGTGCCAGCAGTGTACAGGGTAGCACAGATACGCAGTATTTT
>NA|TRBJ2-7|TRBV10-1|NA
CASSSGSRDEQYF
TGCGCCAGCAGTTCAGGGAGTAGGGACGAGCAGTACTTC